Listed below are T cell receptor beta chains from one sample, sequenced in a study of identifying expanded T cells in peripheral blood. Method: immunoSEQ multiplex PCR; TCRdb's copy keeps in-frame clones and lacks some. The repertoire holds around 99,000 clones, with 88% as singletons. Sample: blood. These receptors originate from a person aged 18-69 years in good health. Both conserved end residues are part of each CDR3. A D gene is named only where the DNA matches it firmly. Clone size is given for some rows only: seen once, a few or many times, or a class if the clone is expanded.

V	D	J	size	CDR3	DNA
TRBV7-2	NA	TRBJ2-7	few	CASTRDNYEQYF	TGTGCCAGCACCCGGGACAACTACGAGCAGTACTTC
TRBV29-1	NA	TRBJ1-3	NA	CSVRDNSGNTIYF	TGCAGCGTTAGGGACAACTCTGGAAACACCATATATTTT
TRBV11-2	TRBD1	TRBJ2-7	NA	CASSLPTGTGLGEQYF	TGTGCCAGCAGCTTACCCACCGGGACAGGCTTGGGCGAGCAGTACTTC
TRBV7-2	NA	TRBJ1-3	NA	CASSLRDSPTF	TGTGCCAGCAGCTTGAGAGACAGCCCGACGTTT
TRBV19	NA	TRBJ1-5	NA	CASSKGRAAYQPQHF	TGTGCCAGTAGTAAGGGCAGGGCGGCGTACCAGCCCCAGCATTTT
TRBV2	NA	TRBJ2-7	NA	CASSGGHHSYEQYF	TGTGCCAGCAGTGGGGGCCACCACTCCTACGAGCAGTACTTC
TRBV5-4	TRBD1	TRBJ2-1	NA	CASSAGQGAFDEQFF	TGTGCCAGCAGCGCTGGACAGGGGGCCTTCGATGAGCAGTTCTTC
TRBV7-9	TRBD1	TRBJ1-5	NA	CASSLGGGQPLSNQPQHF	TGTGCCAGCAGCTTAGGGGGGGGACAGCCGTTAAGCAATCAGCCCCAGCATTTT
TRBV5-4	NA	TRBJ1-2	NA	CASSLEVGRPNYGYTF	TGTGCCAGCAGCTTGGAGGTGGGGAGGCCTAACTATGGCTACACCTTC
TRBV5-6	TRBD1	TRBJ1-5	NA	CASSLLGQGFNQPQHF	TGTGCCAGCAGCTTGTTGGGACAGGGGTTCAATCAGCCCCAGCATTTT
TRBV11-3	NA	TRBJ2-1	few	CASSLGGGTAQNEQFF	TGTGCCAGCAGCTTAGGAGGGGGGACTGCTCAGAATGAGCAGTTCTTC
TRBV6-5	NA	TRBJ1-1	NA	CASRTETGLAFF	TGTGCCAGCAGAACCGAGACAGGATTGGCTTTCTTT
TRBV6-6	NA	TRBJ1-5	NA	CAAGGDSNQPQHF	TGTGCCGCGGGGGGGGACAGCAATCAGCCCCAGCATTTT
TRBV28	TRBD2	TRBJ2-7	NA	CASGGDINLGEQYF	TGTGCCAGCGGGGGGGATATAAATTTAGGCGAGCAGTACTTC
TRBV28	TRBD1	TRBJ1-2	NA	CASSSRQGTYGYTF	TGTGCCAGCAGTTCCAGACAGGGGACCTATGGCTACACCTTC
TRBV7-2	NA	TRBJ1-2	NA	CASSLAQDNYGYTF	TGTGCCAGCAGCTTAGCGCAGGACAACTATGGCTACACCTTC
TRBV27	TRBD1	TRBJ2-7	NA	CASSLGQGIHEQYF	TGCGCCAGCAGTTTAGGACAGGGAATCCACGAGCAGTACTTC
TRBV5-1	NA	TRBJ2-1	NA	CASSLRGSGFSNEQFF	TGCGCCAGCAGCCTCCGGGGATCTGGTTTCTCCAATGAGCAGTTCTTC
TRBV10-3	NA	TRBJ2-7	NA	CAISDGAGSYEQYF	TGTGCCATCAGTGACGGGGCAGGGAGCTACGAGCAGTACTTC
TRBV5-5	TRBD1	TRBJ1-2	once	CASSSLRTGIYGYTF	TGTGCCAGCAGCTCGCTTCGGACAGGGATTTATGGCTACACCTTC
TRBV7-3	NA	TRBJ2-3	NA	CASRLGFTNTDTQYF	TGTGCCAGCAGACTAGGGTTTACCAACACAGATACGCAGTATTTT
TRBV27	NA	TRBJ2-1	NA	CASSLQLGEQFF	TGTGCCAGCAGTTTACAGCTGGGGGAGCAGTTCTTC
TRBV27	TRBD2	TRBJ2-1	NA	CATNPRVAGRYNEQFF	TGTGCCACCAATCCGAGGGTAGCGGGAAGGTACAATGAGCAGTTCTTC
TRBV11-1	TRBD2	TRBJ2-1	NA	CASKTLGPGGSTDDEQFF	TGTGCCAGCAAAACCCTCGGGCCCGGCGGGAGTACTGACGATGAGCAGTTCTTC
TRBV6-1	NA	TRBJ2-7	NA	CASEVSREQYF	TGTGCCAGCGAGGTTAGTCGGGAGCAGTACTTC
TRBV2	TRBD2	TRBJ2-7	NA	CASSAVLAGAYEQYF	TGTGCCAGCAGTGCGGTACTAGCGGGGGCCTACGAGCAGTACTTC
TRBV5-8	TRBD1	TRBJ1-2	once	CASSGFGTGVGYTF	TGTGCCAGCAGCGGCTTTGGGACAGGGGTCGGCTACACCTTC
TRBV5-6	NA	TRBJ1-6	NA	CASSLGTFSSPLHF	TGTGCCAGCAGCCTCGGAACTTTCTCCTCACCCCTCCACTTT
TRBV4-1	NA	TRBJ1-5	NA	CASSQGGLGGRPQHF	TGCGCCAGCAGCCAAGGTGGCCTCGGGGGAAGGCCCCAGCATTTT
TRBV11-2	TRBD1	TRBJ1-3	NA	CASSTGGGNTIYF	TGTGCCAGCAGTACAGGGGGCGGAAACACCATATATTTT
TRBV19	NA	TRBJ1-2	NA	CASSIGPGNYGYTF	TGTGCCAGTAGTATTGGTCCAGGGAACTATGGCTACACCTTC
TRBV15	NA	TRBJ2-2	NA	CATRRGTNTGELFF	TGTGCCACCAGGCGCGGGACTAACACCGGGGAGCTGTTTTTT
TRBV25-1	NA	TRBJ2-5	NA	CASSAPVRRDYQETQYF	TGTGCCAGCAGTGCGCCTGTTCGGCGGGATTACCAAGAGACCCAGTACTTC
TRBV5-5	NA	TRBJ2-5	once	CASSLAHDQETQYF	TGTGCCAGCAGCTTGGCGCACGACCAAGAGACCCAGTACTTC
TRBV7-2	TRBD2	TRBJ2-7	NA	CASSFSGRNYEQYF	TGTGCCAGCAGCTTTAGCGGGAGGAACTACGAGCAGTACTTC
TRBV5-5	NA	TRBJ1-1	NA	CASSLAPTMNTEAFF	TGTGCCAGCAGCTTGGCCCCGACCATGAACACTGAAGCTTTCTTT
TRBV9	NA	TRBJ1-2	NA	CASSVDGASGYGYTF	TGTGCCAGCAGCGTAGATGGGGCATCGGGCTATGGCTACACCTTC
TRBV15	NA	TRBJ1-3	NA	CATSRDRAGTGNTIYF	TGTGCCACCAGCAGAGACCGCGCAGGTACTGGAAACACCATATATTTT
TRBV4-3	TRBD2	TRBJ2-7	NA	CASSQAGGGYEQYF	TGCGCCAGCAGCCAAGCGGGGGGTGGCTACGAGCAGTACTTC
TRBV5-4	NA	TRBJ2-7	NA	CASSYRGALYEQYF	TGTGCCAGCAGTTACCGGGGGGCCCTCTACGAGCAGTACTTC
TRBV6-5	NA	TRBJ1-2	NA	CASSRTGYQGYTF	TGTGCCAGCAGTCGAACAGGGTATCAAGGCTACACCTTC
TRBV9	NA	TRBJ2-2	NA	CASSFRDSEGGELFF	TGTGCCAGCAGCTTCCGGGACTCCGAGGGCGGGGAGCTGTTTTTT
TRBV7-2	TRBD2	TRBJ2-7	NA	CASSLAGGEVYEQYF	TGTGCCAGCAGCTTAGCGGGAGGGGAGGTCTACGAGCAGTACTTC
TRBV11-2	NA	TRBJ2-2	NA	CASSSRWGNTGELFF	TGTGCCAGCAGTTCCCGGTGGGGAAACACCGGGGAGCTGTTTTTT
TRBV28	TRBD1	TRBJ1-1	NA	CASSLGGQGATEAFF	TGTGCCAGCAGTCTCGGGGGACAGGGGGCCACTGAAGCTTTCTTT
TRBV2	NA	TRBJ2-7	once	CASNQGPTYEQYF	TGTGCCAGCAATCAGGGGCCTACCTACGAGCAGTACTTC
TRBV5-5	NA	TRBJ2-2	NA	CASSRLDNTGELFF	TGTGCCAGCAGCCGACTGGACAACACCGGGGAGCTGTTTTTT
TRBV7-3	TRBD2	TRBJ2-3	NA	CASRTAGATDTQYF	TGTGCCAGCAGGACAGCGGGGGCCACAGATACGCAGTATTTT
TRBV15	NA	TRBJ1-1	NA	CATSRAVRGAYEAFF	TGTGCCACCAGCAGAGCGGTACGGGGGGCGTATGAAGCTTTCTTT
TRBV19	NA	TRBJ2-1	NA	CASSFAATKYNEQFF	TGTGCCAGTAGTTTCGCGGCGACAAAATACAATGAGCAGTTCTTC
TRBV9	TRBD2	TRBJ2-5	NA	CASSVASGRGETQYF	TGTGCCAGCAGCGTAGCTAGCGGGAGGGGTGAGACCCAGTACTTC
TRBV5-4	NA	TRBJ1-2	NA	CASSLGLSNYGYTF	TGTGCCAGCAGCCTGGGACTTTCTAACTATGGCTACACCTTC
TRBV5-1	TRBD1	TRBJ2-4	NA	CASSLEGRGNIQYF	TGCGCCAGCAGCTTGGAGGGCAGGGGGAACATTCAGTACTTC
TRBV6-4	NA	TRBJ2-1	NA	CASSVEGGSNEQFF	TGTGCCAGCAGTGTGGAGGGAGGAAGCAATGAGCAGTTCTTC